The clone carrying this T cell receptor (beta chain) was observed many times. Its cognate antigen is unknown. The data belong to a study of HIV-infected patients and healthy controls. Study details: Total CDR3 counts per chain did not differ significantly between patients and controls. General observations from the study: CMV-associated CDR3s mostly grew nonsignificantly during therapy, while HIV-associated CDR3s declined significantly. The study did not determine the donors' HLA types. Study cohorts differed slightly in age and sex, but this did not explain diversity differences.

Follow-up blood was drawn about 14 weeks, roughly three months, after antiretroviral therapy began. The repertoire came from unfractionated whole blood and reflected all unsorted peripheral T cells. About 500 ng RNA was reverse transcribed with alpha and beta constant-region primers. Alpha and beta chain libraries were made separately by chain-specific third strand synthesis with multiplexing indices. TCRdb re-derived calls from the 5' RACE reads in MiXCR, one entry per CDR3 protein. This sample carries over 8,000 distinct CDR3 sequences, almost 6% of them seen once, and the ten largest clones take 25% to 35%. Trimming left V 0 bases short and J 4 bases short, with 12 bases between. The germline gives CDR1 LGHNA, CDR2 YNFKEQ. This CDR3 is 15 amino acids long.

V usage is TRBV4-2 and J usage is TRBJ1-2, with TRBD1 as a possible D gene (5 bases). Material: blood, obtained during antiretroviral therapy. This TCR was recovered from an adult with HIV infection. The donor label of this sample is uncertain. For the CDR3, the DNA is TGTGCCAGCAGCCAAGATGGAGACAGTCCCTATGGCTACACCTTC. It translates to CASSQDGDSPYGYTF.